A single TCR beta chain is shown here with its context. The antigen remains undetermined. CDR1 and CDR2 from the germline V gene are SGHDN and FVKESK. J gave up 6 bases and V 4 bases, and 11 bases lay outside the gene matches. The length of the CDR3 is 15 residues. The data were taken from a study of shared clonotypes between healthy human individuals. General study points: The sampled material consisted only of blood, and tissue repertoires are likely to differ.

It was into CD45RA+ naive and CD45RA-negative memory subsets that the CD4+ cells were split. Across several immunoSEQ plates, the genomic DNA of each subset was split evenly. Assay: immunoSEQ multiplex PCR; the TCRdb copy retains only in-frame clones and omits some. This table has some 2.3 million clones, over 90% appearing once. The V gene is TRBV14, the J gene TRBJ2-7, with 8 bases aligning to TRBD1. This clonotype was obtained from a man between 18 and 29 years old in good health. Some clones in this sample may be carry-over from other donors' samples. Material: naive CD4+ T cells from PBMCs. Described subset: CD45RA+ positively selected. For the CDR3, the DNA is TGTGCCAGCAGCCGGGACAGGTACCGCTCGGGCGAGCAGTACTTC. Residues: CASSRDRYRSGEQYF.